This T cell receptor beta chain was identified during a study of OX40 agonist ivuxolimab in advanced cancers. Study observations and caveats: Among some nonresponders, normalized T-cell clonal expansion was also low.

Excluded were patients having autoimmune disease history or systemic immunosuppression. Baseline was the first blood sampling point, followed by cycle 4 day 1 and cycle 7 day 1. The data were produced by immunoSEQ multiplex PCR, yet TCRdb's version contains in-frame clones alone and is incomplete. The sample shows fewer than 85,000 clones, approximately 92% of them seen only once. As concerns this clone: Its specificity is not known.

Germline CDR1 SGHAT, CDR2 FQDESV (reference sequence). Trimming removed 1 base at V and 3 bases at J, with 18 bases between. This CDR3 contains 17 residues. The chain is built from TRBV11-1 and TRBJ1-2; D is unresolved. The specimen was CD4+ or CD8+ T cells sorted from blood, collected in a trial of the OX40 agonist ivuxolimab. This clonotype was obtained from an adult with an advanced solid tumor such as melanoma, head and neck, liver or kidney cancer. CDR3 sequence: CASSLDSSSEMHYGYTF. The CDR3 nucleotides are TGTGCCAGCAGCTTAGATAGTTCGTCCGAGATGCACTATGGCTACACCTTC.